The entry that follows covers one TCR beta chain sequence. This sample was included in a study of blood T cell repertoires in COVID-19. About the research overall: The samples span acute and convalescent COVID-19 from the United States, Italy and Spain. From T cells, B-cell-depleted T cells, or PBMCs came the material, which was cDNA or gDNA.

In the source study's methods: Estimated nucleated cell counts came from reference gene primer amplification. This table comes from immunoSEQ multiplex PCR, and its TCRdb copy is limited to in-frame clones, with some not included. V and J calls and clone size are copied from that table; D and trimming were computed from the DNA. Among tens of thousands of clones listed, 80% to 90% were seen once. V shed 4 bases, J shed 8 bases, and the junction held 13 bases outside the gene matches. Germline V gene lookup returns CDR1 GTSNPN and CDR2 SVGIG (reference sequence). The CDR3 loop spans 14 amino acids. The sequenced material came from peripheral blood. The TCR sequence derives from a woman of 80 years or more with acute or convalescent COVID-19. This chain connects TRBV30 to TRBJ1-2; 7 bases are shared with TRBD1. CDR3 sequence: CAWTRTQGTNGYTF. DNA of the CDR3: TGTGCCTGGACCCGGACACAGGGGACGAACGGCTACACCTTC.